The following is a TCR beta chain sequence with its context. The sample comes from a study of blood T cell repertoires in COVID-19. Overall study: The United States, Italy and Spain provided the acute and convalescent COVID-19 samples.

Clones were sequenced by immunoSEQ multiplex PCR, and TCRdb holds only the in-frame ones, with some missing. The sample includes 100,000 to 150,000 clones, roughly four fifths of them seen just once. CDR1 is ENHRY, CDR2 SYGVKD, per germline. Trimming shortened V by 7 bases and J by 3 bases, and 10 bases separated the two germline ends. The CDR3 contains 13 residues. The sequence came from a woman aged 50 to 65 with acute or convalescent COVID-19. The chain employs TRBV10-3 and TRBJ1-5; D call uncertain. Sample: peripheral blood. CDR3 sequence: CAITAAINQPQHF. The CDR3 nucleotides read TGTGCCATCACCGCGGCGATCAATCAGCCCCAGCATTTT.